The clone carrying this TCR beta chain has a count of ten or more. Its cognate antigen is unknown. This record comes from a study of T cells in Graves' hyperthyroidism and ophthalmopathy. Study-level findings and limits: Separation of ophthalmopathy from stable hyperthyroidism was achieved by a 13 V-J model.

The CDR3 covers 15 residues. V was pared by 5 bases and J by 4 bases, with 8 bases of the junction left unmatched. The germline V gene encodes CDR1 SGHTA and CDR2 FQGNSA. Amplification of TCR beta CDR3 regions used RNA as the template. The primer set for the first-round RT-PCR of the TCR CDR3 was HTBI. TCRdb re-derived calls from the multiplex PCR reads in MiXCR, one entry per CDR3 protein. The sample holds roughly 500,000 distinct CDR3 sequences, 40% to 55% seen once. Those patients with uncontrolled infection, other autoimmune disease, pregnancy or lactation were excluded. This chain joins TRBV7-2 and TRBJ1-2; 9 bases agree with TRBD1. The sample was peripheral blood or thyroid tissue (not recorded which). The TCR originated in an adult woman with Graves' disease, either hyperthyroidism or ophthalmopathy (not recorded which). The CDR3 loop reads CASSPPGTGFYGYTF. CDR3 DNA: TGTGCCAGCAGCCCTCCCGGGACAGGGTTCTATGGCTACACCTTC.